Presented here are 5 T cell receptor beta chains from one specimen sequenced in a study of T cell responses to AZD1222 COVID-19 vaccine. Measured with immunoSEQ multiplex PCR; TCRdb has only the in-frame clones, and not every one. This table has more than 90,000 clones, 70% to 90% appearing once. Sample: peripheral blood, taken 28 days after the second AZD1222 dose. The source of these receptors is an adult who received the AZD1222 COVID-19 vaccine.

The genes are TRBV3-1 (or the pseudogene TRBV3-2) and TRBJ1-1, with 8 bases fitting TRBD1. CDR3 length: 15 residues. Trimming removed 5 bases from V and 4 bases from J; junction bases left unmatched: 9. Germline values: CDR1 LGHDT, CDR2 YNNKEL (reference sequence). The CDR3 sequence is CASSDSDRAGTEAFF. CDR3 DNA: TGTGCCAGCAGCGATTCGGACAGGGCGGGCACTGAAGCTTTCTTT.

The chain uses TRBV11-2 and TRBJ2-3, with 8 nucleotides matching TRBD1. This CDR3 contains 16 residues. Losses at the gene ends were 5 bases for V and 1 base for J; bases not matched to a gene: 8. Germline V gene sequence: CDR1 SGHAT, CDR2 FQNNGV. For the CDR3, the DNA is TGTGCCAGCAGCCTCTTGGTACAGGGGGGCACAGATACGCAGTATTTT. This sequence encodes CASSLLVQGGTDTQYF.

The chain combines TRBV16 with TRBJ2-3; 7 bases map to TRBD1. The V and J ends lost 2 bases and 1 base, in that order; junction bases with no gene match: 6. Germline V lookup: CDR1 KGHSY, CDR2 FQNENV. This CDR3 is built from 16 residues. The CDR3 DNA reads as TGTGCCAGCAGCCAAGGTCTCGGACAGGGCACAGATACGCAGTATTTT. The encoded protein is CASSQGLGQGTDTQYF. Together with reference TRBV16 and TRBJ2-3, the CDR3 gives the full variable domain: GEEVAQTPKHLVRGEGQKAKLYCAPIKGHSYVFWYQQVLKNEFKFLISFQNENVFDETGMPKERFSAKCLPNSPCSLEIQATKLEDSAVYFCASSQGLGQGTDTQYFGPGTRLTVL.

V is TRBV10-3 and J is TRBJ1-1; D is unclear. This CDR3 is 13 amino acids long. With 4 bases removed from V and 1 base from J, the gap between germline ends came to 7 bases. Germline assignment: CDR1 ENHRY and CDR2 SYGVKD. CDR3 DNA sequence: TGTGCCATCAGTGTCGACGCGAACACTGAAGCTTTCTTT. It encodes CAISVDANTEAFF.

The V and J genes are TRBV6-1 and TRBJ1-1; D gene ambiguous. Germline CDR1 reads MNHNS; CDR2 reads SASEGT. The CDR3 extends over 14 amino acids. Trimming removed 3 bases at V and 4 bases at J, with 12 bases between. CDR3: CASSEKAGFTEAFF. Written as DNA, the CDR3 is TGTGCCAGCAGTGAGAAGGCAGGTTTCACTGAAGCTTTCTTT.